This TCR beta chain is from a study of blood T cell repertoires in COVID-19. On the study more broadly: Sites across the United States, Italy and Spain contributed samples from acute and convalescent COVID-19. Sources were T cells, B-cell-depleted T cells, or PBMCs; the material itself was cDNA or gDNA.

V gave up 1 base and J gave up 2 bases, with 6 bases separating them. The germline CDR1 and CDR2 sequences are SGHTA and FQGNSA. This CDR3 is 14 amino acids long. In the authors' methods: By means of reference gene primer amplification, nucleated cell counts were estimated. This table comes from immunoSEQ multiplex PCR, and its TCRdb copy is limited to in-frame clones, with some not included. The V and J calls and clone size were taken over from that table, and D and trimming were inferred from the DNA. The sample has around 64,000 clones, 80% to 90% seen once; the top ten hold about 11%. Sequenced material: peripheral blood. The clonotype was recovered from a woman aged 18-29 years with acute or convalescent COVID-19. The chain is built from TRBV7-2 and TRBJ1-3, with D uncertain. CDR3: CASSLGTAGNTIYF. The CDR3 DNA is TGTGCCAGCAGCTTAGGGACTGCTGGAAACACCATATATTTT.